The T cell receptor (beta chain) described here comes from a study of blood T cell repertoires in COVID-19. The wider study: Both acute and convalescent COVID-19 samples were obtained from the United States, Italy and Spain. T cells, B-cell-depleted T cells, or PBMCs provided the cDNA or gDNA that served as material.

TCRdb's copy holds only in-frame clones and misses some; the assay was immunoSEQ multiplex PCR. This sample has some 150,000 clones; approximately 81% occur once, and the top ten carry approximately 0.99%. Sequenced material: peripheral blood. The TCR comes from a middle-aged man with acute or convalescent COVID-19.

The CDR3 bases are TGCGCCAGCAGCCAAGACAGGGGAGGGGGTCAGCCCCAGCATTTT. Protein sequence: CASSQDRGGGQPQHF. This chain uses TRBV4-1 with TRBJ1-5; TRBD1 might be the D (6 bases). V dropped 0 bases and J dropped 6 bases, with 12 bases sitting between them. Germline CDR1 is MGHRA and CDR2 is YSYEKL. This CDR3 is built from 15 residues.